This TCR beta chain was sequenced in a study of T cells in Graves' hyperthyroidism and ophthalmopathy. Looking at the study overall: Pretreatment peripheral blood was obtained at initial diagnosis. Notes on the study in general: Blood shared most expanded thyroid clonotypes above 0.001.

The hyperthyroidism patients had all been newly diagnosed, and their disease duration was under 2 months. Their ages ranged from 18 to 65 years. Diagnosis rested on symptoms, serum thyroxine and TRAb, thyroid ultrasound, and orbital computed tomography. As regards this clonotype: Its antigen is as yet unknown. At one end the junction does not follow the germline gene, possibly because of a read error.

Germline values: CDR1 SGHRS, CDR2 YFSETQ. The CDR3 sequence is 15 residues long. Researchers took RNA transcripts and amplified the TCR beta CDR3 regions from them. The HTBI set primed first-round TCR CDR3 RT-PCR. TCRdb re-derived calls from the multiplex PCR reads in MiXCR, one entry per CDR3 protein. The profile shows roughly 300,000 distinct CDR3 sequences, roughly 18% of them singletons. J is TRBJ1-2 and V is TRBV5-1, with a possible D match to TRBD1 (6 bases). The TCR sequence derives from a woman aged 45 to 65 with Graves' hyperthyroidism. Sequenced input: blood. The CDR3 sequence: CASSLQGHPPGGYTF. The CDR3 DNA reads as TGTGCCAGCAGCTTGCAGGGACACCCACCGGGTGGCTACACCTTC.